The source of this T cell receptor (beta chain) is a study of blood T cell repertoires in COVID-19. Study context: Researchers got acute and convalescent COVID-19 samples from the United States, Italy and Spain.

The authors' processing: Amplification with reference gene primers provided the estimates of nucleated cell counts. Only in-frame clones appear in the TCRdb table, and some are missing; sequencing was by immunoSEQ multiplex PCR. The V and J calls and the clone size are those of that table, but D and trimming were determined from the DNA. The data contain 50,000 to 70,000 clones, more than 85% of them singletons. The CDR3 extends over 11 amino acids. V lost 5 bases and J 6 bases, leaving 4 bases between the germline ends. The germline gives CDR1 WSHSY, CDR2 SAAADI. The genes are TRBV10-2 and TRBJ1-4; D ambiguous. The source is a woman between 65 and 79 years old with active COVID-19. The specimen was peripheral blood. The CDR3, as DNA: TGCGCCAGCAGTCGAGATGAAAAACTGTTTTTT. It translates to CASSRDEKLFF.